This T cell receptor beta chain was captured in a study of CD8 T cells in Susac syndrome. Random hexamers served to reverse transcribe roughly 0.5 to 1 ug RNA. Multiplex immunoSEQ PCR targeted 54 Vbeta and 13 Jbeta TCR beta segments. Using its own MiXCR run on the immunoSEQ multiplex PCR reads, TCRdb lists one record per CDR3 protein. The data show just over 150,000 distinct CDR3 sequences, approximately 94% seen once. Germline values: CDR1 SQVTM, CDR2 ANQGSEA. V shed 7 bases and J shed 5 bases, with 14 bases lying between them. This CDR3 contains 12 residues. Sequencing was carried out using CD8+ T cells from PBMCs. The J gene is TRBJ2-5, the V gene TRBV29-1; TRBD1 is a possible D gene (5 bases). This TCR was sampled from a human donor with multiple sclerosis. The CDR3 sequence is CSAEMKGETQYF. The CDR3 coding sequence is TGCAGCGCTGAGATGAAGGGGGAGACCCAGTACTTC.